Presented here are 4 T cell receptor beta chains from one specimen sequenced in a study of cytomegalovirus exposure and HLA in healthy donors. PCR primers comprised 60 Vbeta and 13 Jbeta primers. TCRdb's table, derived via immunoSEQ multiplex PCR, lists solely in-frame clones and lacks some. The data contain 150,000 to 200,000 clones, over 75% of them singletons. The sequenced sample was PBMCs. The source is a human donor in good health.

The chain uses TRBV10-3 and TRBJ1-5; maybe TRBD1 (5 bases). The V end was cut by 3 bases, the J end by 5 bases, with 11 bases between. This CDR3 region has 14 residues. CDR1 and CDR2 (germline): ENHRY, SYGVKD. The CDR3: CAISELEGDQPQHF. CDR3 nucleotide sequence: TGTGCCATCAGTGAATTAGAAGGGGATCAGCCCCAGCATTTT.

This chain connects TRBV28 to TRBJ2-7; tentative D call: TRBD2 (6 bases). CDR3 length: 15 amino acids. V dropped 1 base and J dropped 7 bases, with 17 bases sitting between them. Germline assignment: CDR1 MDHEN and CDR2 SYDVKM. The CDR3 DNA reads TGTGCCAGCAGTTTATCGGGACTGCCCATGGGGGAGCAGTACTTC. Protein: CASSLSGLPMGEQYF.

The chain employs TRBV7-2 and TRBJ2-2; 7 bases match TRBD1. Losses at the gene ends were 5 bases for V and 0 bases for J; bases not matched to a gene: 12. Germline CDR1 reads SGHTA; CDR2 reads FQGNSA. CDR3 length equals 18 residues. The CDR3 sequence: CASSPSIVDRTNTGELFF. The CDR3 nucleotides are TGTGCCAGCAGCCCTTCCATAGTGGACAGGACGAACACCGGGGAGCTGTTTTTT.

The V call is TRBV18, the J call TRBJ2-7, with 14 bases fitting TRBD2. Unmatched junction bases numbered 12, after V lost 6 bases and J lost 5 bases. The CDR3 length is 17 residues. Germline CDR1 and CDR2: KGHSH and LQKENI. CDR3 DNA sequence: TGTGCCAGCTCCCTGGGACTAGCGGGGGCCGGCGGAGACGAGCAGTACTTC. This sequence encodes CASSLGLAGAGGDEQYF.